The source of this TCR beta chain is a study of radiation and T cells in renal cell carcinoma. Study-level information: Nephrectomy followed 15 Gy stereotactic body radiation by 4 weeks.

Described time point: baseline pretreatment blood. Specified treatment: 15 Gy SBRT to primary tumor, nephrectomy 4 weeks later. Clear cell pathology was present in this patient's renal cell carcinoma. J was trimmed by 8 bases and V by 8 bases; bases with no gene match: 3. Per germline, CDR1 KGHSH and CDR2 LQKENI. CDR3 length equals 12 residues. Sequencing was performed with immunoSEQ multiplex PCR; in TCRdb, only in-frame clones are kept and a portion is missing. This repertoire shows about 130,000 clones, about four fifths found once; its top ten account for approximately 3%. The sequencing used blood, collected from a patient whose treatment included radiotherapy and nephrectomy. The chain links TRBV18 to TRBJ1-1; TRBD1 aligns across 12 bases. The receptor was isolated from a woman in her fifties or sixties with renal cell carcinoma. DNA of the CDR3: TGTGCCAGCACCGGGACAGGGGGCGAAGCTTTCTTT. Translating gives CASTGTGGEAFF.